What follows are 3 T cell receptor beta chains derived from one specimen sequenced in a study of blood T cells in healthy people across ages. Sample-barcoded 5' priming and a J-beta primer mix drove a second PCR of roughly 6 to 12 cycles. TCRdb re-analysed the 5' RACE reads in MiXCR, keeping a single row per CDR3 protein. Altogether 800,000 to 900,000 distinct CDR3 sequences are present, 60% to 80% being singletons, with the ten largest covering roughly 26%. What was sequenced was blood. These receptors were obtained from a man aged 30-40 years in good health.

The chain links TRBV18 to TRBJ2-3; 9 bases fit TRBD1. This CDR3 is built from 17 residues. CDR1 and CDR2 (germline): KGHSH, LQKENI. With V trimmed by 3 bases and J by 1 base, 8 bases remained unmatched. As DNA, the CDR3 is TGTGCCAGCTCACCGACGTTGACAGGGGGGGGCACAGATACGCAGTATTTT. It yields the protein CASSPTLTGGGTDTQYF.

The chain uses TRBV21-1 and TRBJ1-6. TRBV21-1 is listed as a pseudogene. The CDR3 runs to 16 residues. The CDR3 bases are TGTGCCAGCAGCAAAGCGCGGGACTGCAATAATTCACCCCTCCACTTT. It specifies CASSKARDCNNSPLHF.

This clonotype was seen more than once but under ten times. The chain carries TRBV5-1 and TRBJ2-3, with TRBD2 matching 10 bases. The length of the CDR3 is 16 residues. The germline V gene encodes CDR1 SGHRS and CDR2 YFSETQ. Germline trimming cut 3 bases from V and 1 base from J; bases unmatched to any gene: 5. The CDR3 protein is CASSYPTSGGTDTQYF. The CDR3 nucleotides are TGCGCCAGCAGCTATCCCACTAGCGGGGGCACAGATACGCAGTATTTT.